One sample yielded the 7 T cell receptor beta chains listed below, sequenced in a study of OX40 agonist ivuxolimab in advanced cancers. TCRdb's table, derived via immunoSEQ multiplex PCR, lists solely in-frame clones and lacks some. The table lists around 34,000 clones, 80% to 85% of them singletons. The specimen comprised CD4+ or CD8+ T cells sorted from blood, sampled in a trial of the OX40 agonist ivuxolimab. Source of these receptors: an adult with an advanced solid tumor such as melanoma, head and neck, liver or kidney cancer.

The rearrangement joins TRBV7-2 to TRBJ1-1; possible D gene TRBD1, 6 bases. The ends were cut back, 5 bases at V and 0 bases at J, with 13 bases in the middle. The germline V gene encodes CDR1 SGHTA and CDR2 FQGNSA. This CDR3 has 15 residues. CDR3 protein: CASSPRRGLNTEAFF. DNA of the CDR3: TGTGCCAGCAGCCCCCGCAGGGGCCTGAACACTGAAGCTTTCTTT. The complete variable domain, with remaining parts taken from reference TRBV7-2 and TRBJ1-1, reads GAGVSQSPSNKVTEKGKDVELRCDPISGHTALYWYRQSLGQGLEFLIYFQGNSAPDKSGLPSDRFSAERTGGSVSTLTIQRTQQEDSAVYLCASSPRRGLNTEAFFGQGTRLTVV.

The rearrangement joins TRBV7-2 to TRBJ2-1, with 8 positions matching TRBD2. Trimming at V came to 5 bases and at J to 12 bases, leaving 15 bases not matched to a gene. This CDR3 comprises 15 residues. CDR1 and CDR2 (germline): SGHTA, FQGNSA. CDR3 bases: TGTGCCAGCAGCCCAGGTCGACTAGCGAGGGCAAGGCAGTTCTTC. This gives the protein CASSPGRLARARQFF.

The chain carries TRBV5-1 and TRBJ2-6, with TRBD2 as a possible D gene (6 bases). Trimming took off 4 bases at V and 2 bases at J, with 7 bases between the two ends. In germline, CDR1 is SGHRS, CDR2 YFSETQ. The CDR3 runs 14 residues. The CDR3 here is CASSLATGANVLTF. In nucleotides, the CDR3 is TGCGCCAGCAGCCTAGCGACTGGGGCCAACGTCCTGACTTTC.

The genes are TRBV4-3 and TRBJ1-1, with D possibly being TRBD1 (6 bases). The CDR3 loop spans 19 amino acids. V was clipped by 3 bases and J by 1 base, with 24 bases between them. Germline-derived CDR1 and CDR2 are LGHNA and YSLEER. CDR3 in DNA: TGCGCCAGCAGCCACTACGTAGGCGGGGGCTACCCCACGAACACTGAAGCTTTCTTT. Protein product: CASSHYVGGGYPTNTEAFF.

This clone was detected a few times. This chain joins TRBV12-5 and TRBJ2-5, with D unclear. Per the germline V gene, CDR1 is LGHNT and CDR2 is FRNRAP. Trimming stripped 1 base from V and 4 bases from J, with 4 bases between. The CDR3 contains 12 residues. CDR3 DNA: TGTGCTAGTGGTTTGGAAAGAGAGACCCAGTACTTC. Amino acids: CASGLERETQYF.

The V call is TRBV18, the J call TRBJ2-5; tentatively, D is TRBD1 or TRBD2 (5 bases each). Germline CDR1 and CDR2: KGHSH and LQKENI. The CDR3 totals 13 residues. Trimming removed 2 bases from V and 5 bases from J, with 9 bases in between. CDR3 amino acids: CASSPGGEETQYF. The CDR3, as DNA: TGTGCCAGCTCACCAGGGGGTGAGGAGACCCAGTACTTC.

The CDR3 here is CASSRIGQGPDTQYF. CDR3 coding DNA: TGTGCCAGCAGTAGAATCGGACAGGGTCCAGATACGCAGTATTTT. This chain connects TRBV6-6 to TRBJ2-3, with 8 bases identical to TRBD1. This CDR3 spans 15 amino acids. J lost 4 bases, V lost 5 bases, and 8 bases had no gene match. Germline V CDR1 and CDR2: MNHNY, SVGAGI (reference sequence).